Each of the 26 T cell receptor beta chains below was sequenced from the same sample in a study of cytomegalovirus exposure and HLA in healthy donors (dated by TCRdb to about 2017). Preparation of the library involved the immunoSEQ multiplex PCR assay. A mixture of 60 forward primers for TCR Vbeta segments and 13 reverse primers for TCR Jbeta segments was used in the multiplex PCR. The table was pulled from immuneACCESS by TCRdb, which kept in-frame rearrangements only. Such tables lose some clones; where checked, under half of the loss comes from unresolved V genes, and the rest has no known cause. For this sample the table gives some 250,000 clones, of which around 76% were detected only once. The ten most abundant clones make up 4.5% to 6% of the sample. Sequencing was performed on PBMCs. Source of these receptors: a woman aged 40 to 50 in good health and CMV-seropositive.

In nucleotides, the CDR3 is TGCGCCAGCAGCCCGGGACAGGGGATCTCTCATGAAAAACTGTTTTTT. It codes for CASSPGQGISHEKLFF. This chain joins TRBV5-1 and TRBJ1-4; TRBD1 agrees at 10 bases. This CDR3 region has 16 residues. With V trimmed by 4 bases and J by 6 bases, 9 bases remained unmatched. Germline V gene lookup returns CDR1 SGHRS and CDR2 YFSETQ.

This clone was detected only a few times. The chain employs TRBV29-1 and TRBJ2-7; D is perhaps TRBD1 (6 bases). Germline-derived CDR1 and CDR2 are SQVTM and ANQGSEA. The germline V and J ends were trimmed by 6 bases and 5 bases, with 14 bases remaining between them. The CDR3 runs 12 residues. CDR3 amino acids: CSVTTGFNEQYF. DNA for the CDR3: TGCAGCGTCACTACAGGGTTCAACGAGCAGTACTTC.

The rearrangement uses TRBV6-5 and TRBJ1-4; D is uncertain. The CDR3 sequence is 15 residues long. Trimming left V 0 bases short and J 3 bases short, with 8 bases between. The V gene's germline CDR1 is MNHEY and CDR2 SVGAGI. Here the CDR3 DNA reads TGTGCCAGCAGTTACTCGGCCTCTTCTAATGAAAAACTGTTTTTT. It translates to CASSYSASSNEKLFF.

This clone was observed a single time. The V call is TRBV7-2, the J call TRBJ1-4; TRBD1 might be the D (6 bases). The germline V gene has CDR1 SGHTA and CDR2 FQGNSA. The CDR3 runs to 14 residues. Trimming cost V 5 bases and J 7 bases, with 14 bases left between them. As DNA, the CDR3 is TGTGCCAGCAGCAGGGGGGGGGAAGGTGAAAAACTGTTTTTT. It specifies CASSRGGEGEKLFF.

The rearrangement uses TRBV5-1 and TRBJ2-1; 13 positions match TRBD2. This CDR3 region has 15 residues. V shed 4 bases and J 7 bases; nucleotides not matched to a gene: 5. Germline values: CDR1 SGHRS, CDR2 YFSETQ. The CDR3 sequence is CASSLPGLAGNEQFF. In DNA, the CDR3 is TGCGCCAGCAGCCTGCCGGGACTAGCGGGGAATGAGCAGTTCTTC.

The chain recombines TRBV11-2 with TRBJ1-2, with TRBD1 as a possible D gene (6 bases). This CDR3 comprises 14 residues. V lost 5 bases to trimming and J lost 2 bases, with 12 bases between them. Germline V gene data show CDR1 as SGHAT and CDR2 as FQNNGV. CDR3 sequence: CASSRSDSNYGYTF. In DNA form, the CDR3 reads TGTGCCAGCAGCCGATCGGACAGCAACTATGGCTACACCTTC.

The genes are TRBV9 and TRBJ2-2, with 8 bases lining up with TRBD2. J lost 6 bases, V lost 4 bases, and 8 bases had no gene match. Looked up from germline, CDR1 is SGDLS and CDR2 is YYNGEE. This CDR3 has 15 residues. The CDR3 reads CASSKAGGGAGELFF. For the CDR3, the DNA is TGTGCCAGCAGCAAGGCGGGGGGCGGAGCCGGGGAGCTGTTTTTT.

The rearrangement links TRBV10-3 to TRBJ1-6, with D perhaps TRBD1 (5 bases). Germline V gene data show CDR1 as ENHRY and CDR2 as SYGVKD. Trimming shortened V by 8 bases and J by 7 bases, and 15 bases separated the two germline ends. The CDR3 runs 14 residues. The CDR3 here is CAIRDSLANSPLHF. CDR3 bases: TGTGCCATCCGGGACTCACTAGCCAATTCACCCCTCCACTTT.

The chain combines TRBV9 with TRBJ1-6; D remains unclear. CDR3 length: 13 amino acids. CDR1 and CDR2 (germline): SGDLS, YYNGEE. V lost 0 bases and J 8 bases, leaving 6 bases between the germline ends. CDR3 in DNA: TGTGCCAGCAGCGTAGGGAGCGATTCACCCCTCCACTTT. It encodes CASSVGSDSPLHF.

This clone has a handful of counts. The DNA of the CDR3 is TGTGCCAGCAGCCTGGGACAGGGGGCGAGGGGTACTGAAGCTTTCTTT. Protein sequence: CASSLGQGARGTEAFF. The J gene is TRBJ1-1, the V gene TRBV5-4, with TRBD1 matching 12 bases. V dropped 4 bases and J dropped 5; count of bases not matched to a gene: 9. Per germline, CDR1 SGHNT and CDR2 YYREEE (reference sequence). This CDR3 comprises 16 residues.

This clone has just a few counts. The chain combines TRBV28 with TRBJ1-2; maybe TRBD1 (6 bases). The CDR3 is 19 amino acids. V lost 1 base to trimming and J lost 0 bases, with 21 bases between them. The germline CDR1 and CDR2 sequences are MDHEN and SYDVKM. For the CDR3, the DNA is TGTGCCAGCAGTTTATCACTTTCAGGCTCGGACAGTCCTAACTATGGCTACACCTTC. This gives the protein CASSLSLSGSDSPNYGYTF.

The V and J genes are TRBV29-1 and TRBJ1-2; 10 nucleotides align to TRBD1. J lost 6 bases, V lost 6 bases, and 10 bases had no gene match. This CDR3 is built from 14 residues. Germline assignment: CDR1 SQVTM and CDR2 ANQGSEA. The CDR3: CSVLTGGERNGYTF. The CDR3 DNA follows: TGCAGCGTCCTGACAGGGGGCGAGAGGAATGGCTACACCTTC.

V and J are TRBV6-4 and TRBJ1-4; TRBD1 might be the D (5 bases). The CDR3 runs 16 residues. The ends were cut back, 2 bases at V and 1 base at J, with 11 bases in the middle. Germline V CDR1 and CDR2: MRHNA, SNTAGT. The CDR3 sequence is CASSDALDRTNEKLFF. For the CDR3, the DNA is TGTGCCAGCAGTGACGCCCTTGACAGAACTAATGAAAAACTGTTTTTT.

The V call is TRBV7-2, the J call TRBJ2-7; 10 nucleotides line up with TRBD2. This CDR3 is built from 15 residues. Trimming cost V 5 bases and J 4 bases; bases outside gene matches: 8. Germline CDR1 reads SGHTA; CDR2 reads FQGNSA. CDR3: CASSLLAGEVYEQYF. The CDR3 DNA reads TGTGCCAGCAGCCTCCTAGCGGGGGAAGTGTACGAGCAGTACTTC.

The chain links TRBV7-2 to TRBJ2-1, with 8 bases aligning to TRBD2. Germline loops: CDR1 SGHTA, CDR2 FQGNSA. This CDR3 is built from 16 residues. V lost 2 bases and J lost 6; bases outside the gene matches: 9. The CDR3 bases are TGTGCCAGCAGCTTATATGTAGCGGGGCAGGGCAATGAGCAGTTCTTC. This encodes CASSLYVAGQGNEQFF.

J is TRBJ2-3 and V is TRBV21-1; the table's D call, TRBD2, has no DNA check behind it. TRBV21-1 is noted as a pseudogene. The CDR3 runs 19 residues. The CDR3 sequence: CASSKAAGGPQRFTDTQYF. The CDR3 bases are TGTGCCAGCAGCAAAGCAGCGGGAGGGCCTCAACGCTTCACAGATACGCAGTATTTT.

The gene calls are TRBV7-9 and TRBJ2-7, with 7 bases aligning to TRBD2. J lost 2 bases, V lost 5 bases, and 6 bases had no gene match. The CDR3 loop spans 14 amino acids. The germline V gene encodes CDR1 SEHNR and CDR2 FQNEAQ (reference sequence). The CDR3 loop is CASSGRDFPYEQYF. The CDR3, as DNA: TGTGCCAGCAGCGGGAGGGACTTCCCCTACGAGCAGTACTTC.

The rearrangement joins TRBV4-1 to TRBJ2-7, with D possibly being TRBD1 (6 bases). CDR1 and CDR2 (germline): MGHRA, YSYEKL. V was trimmed by 0 bases and J by 1 base, leaving 13 bases between them. The CDR3 is made up of 16 amino acids. The chain's CDR3 is CASSQEGGEASYEQYF. The CDR3 bases are TGCGCCAGCAGCCAAGAAGGGGGTGAAGCTTCCTACGAGCAGTACTTC.

As concerns this clone: Relative to the germline gene, one junction end is altered; a read error may explain this. The gene calls are TRBV18 and TRBJ1-3, with D unresolved. Germline V gene sequence: CDR1 KGHSH, CDR2 LQKENI. This CDR3 has 14 amino acids. In nucleotides, the CDR3 is TGTGCCAGCTCGCCACAGAGCTCTGGAAACACCATATATTTT. Its protein product is CASSPQSSGNTIYF.

The rearrangement joins TRBV5-1 to TRBJ2-5, with TRBD2 matching 8 bases. The CDR3 contains 14 residues. Germline V gene lookup returns CDR1 SGHRS and CDR2 YFSETQ. Unmatched junction bases numbered 3, after V lost 4 bases and J lost 1 base. CDR3 nucleotide sequence: TGCGCCAGCAGCCAGCGGGGGACCCAAGAGACCCAGTACTTC. Amino acids: CASSQRGTQETQYF.

The chain employs TRBV11-2 and TRBJ2-7; D not certain. The V gene's germline CDR1 is SGHAT and CDR2 FQNNGV. There are 13 residues in the CDR3. V shed 5 bases and J shed 5 bases, with 13 bases lying between them. CDR3: CASSPVLVHEQYF. The CDR3 DNA sequence: TGTGCCAGCAGCCCCGTGCTAGTCCACGAGCAGTACTTC.

The chain couples TRBV7-9 to TRBJ2-7; weak D call: TRBD1 (6 bases). This CDR3 region has 15 residues. Germline values: CDR1 SEHNR, CDR2 FQNEAQ (reference sequence). V was clipped by 5 bases and J by 0 bases, with 14 bases between them. CDR3 in DNA: TGTGCCAGCAGCCCCGGACAGCCAAACTCCTACGAGCAGTACTTC. It encodes CASSPGQPNSYEQYF.

As for this clone: The sample has other DNA sequences that encode this CDR3 too. The chain joins TRBV7-9 to TRBJ2-7, with a possible D match to TRBD2 (6 bases). V lost 1 base to trimming and J lost 2 bases, with 12 bases between them. From germline, CDR1 is SEHNR and CDR2 FQNEAQ (reference sequence). The CDR3 is 15 amino acids. The CDR3 sequence is CASSLGPGETYEQYF. CDR3 in DNA: TGTGCCAGCAGCTTAGGTCCGGGGGAGACCTACGAGCAGTACTTC. The whole variable domain, filled in from reference TRBV7-9 and TRBJ2-7, reads DTGVSQNPRHKITKRGQNVTFRCDPISEHNRLYWYRQTLGQGPEFLTYFQNEAQLEKSRLLSDRFSAERPKGSFSTLEIQRTEQGDSAMYLCASSLGPGETYEQYFGPGTRLTVT.

A few counts support this clone. This sequence joins TRBV30 and TRBJ2-4; TRBD2 matches 7 bases. This CDR3 is built from 14 residues. V lost 0 bases and J lost 8; bases outside the gene matches: 7. Germline assignment: CDR1 GTSNPN and CDR2 SVGIG (reference sequence). CDR3 sequence: CAWSVGGSWDIQYF. CDR3 DNA sequence: TGTGCCTGGAGTGTCGGCGGGAGCTGGGACATTCAGTACTTC.

J is TRBJ1-5 and V is TRBV30; TRBD1 matches 7 bases. This CDR3 has 15 amino acids. The J segment lost 4 bases and the V segment lost 1 base, leaving 7 bases of the junction unmatched. The V gene's germline CDR1 is GTSNPN and CDR2 SVGIG (reference sequence). The CDR3 protein is CAWSGGAGGNQPQHF. In DNA form, the CDR3 reads TGTGCCTGGAGTGGGGGGGCAGGGGGGAATCAGCCCCAGCATTTT.

The chain combines TRBV19 with TRBJ1-1; 8 bases align to TRBD1. With V trimmed by 5 bases and J by 0 bases, 11 bases remained unmatched. Looked up from germline, CDR1 is LNHDA and CDR2 is SQIVND (reference sequence). There are 17 residues in the CDR3. CDR3 nucleotide sequence: TGTGCCAGTAGTCGCGTGGGCAGGGGGCTTCTGAACACTGAAGCTTTCTTT. As protein: CASSRVGRGLLNTEAFF.